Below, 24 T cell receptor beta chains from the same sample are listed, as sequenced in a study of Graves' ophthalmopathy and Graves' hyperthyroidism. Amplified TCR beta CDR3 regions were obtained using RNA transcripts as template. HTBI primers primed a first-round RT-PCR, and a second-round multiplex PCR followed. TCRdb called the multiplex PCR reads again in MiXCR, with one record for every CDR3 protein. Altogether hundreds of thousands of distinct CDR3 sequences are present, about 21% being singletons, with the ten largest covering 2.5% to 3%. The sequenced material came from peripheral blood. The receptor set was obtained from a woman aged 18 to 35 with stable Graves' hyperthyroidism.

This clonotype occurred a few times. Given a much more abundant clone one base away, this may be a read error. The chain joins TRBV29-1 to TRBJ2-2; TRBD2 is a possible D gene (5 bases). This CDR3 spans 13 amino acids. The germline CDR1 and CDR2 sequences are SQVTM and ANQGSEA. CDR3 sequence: CSGRTVNTGELCF. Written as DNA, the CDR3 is TGCAGCGGGAGGACCGTGAACACCGGGGAGCTGTGTTTT.

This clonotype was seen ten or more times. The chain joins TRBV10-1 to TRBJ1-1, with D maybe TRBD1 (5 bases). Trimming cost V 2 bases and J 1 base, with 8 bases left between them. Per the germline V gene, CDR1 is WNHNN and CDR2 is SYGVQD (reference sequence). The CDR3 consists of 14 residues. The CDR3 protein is CASSEARANTEAFF. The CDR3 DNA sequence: TGCGCCAGCAGTGAGGCCAGGGCGAACACTGAAGCTTTCTTT.

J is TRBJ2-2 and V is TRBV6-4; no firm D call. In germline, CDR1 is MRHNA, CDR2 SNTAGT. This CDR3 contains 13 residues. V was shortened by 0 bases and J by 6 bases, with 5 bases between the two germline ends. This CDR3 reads CASSDSGSGELFF. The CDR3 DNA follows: TGTGCCAGCAGTGACTCAGGTTCCGGGGAGCTGTTTTTT.

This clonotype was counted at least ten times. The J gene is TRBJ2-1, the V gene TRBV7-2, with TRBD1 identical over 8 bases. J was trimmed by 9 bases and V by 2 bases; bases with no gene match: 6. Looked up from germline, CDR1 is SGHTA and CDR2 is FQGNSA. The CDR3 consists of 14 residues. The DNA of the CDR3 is TGTGCCAGCAGCTTACCAGGACAGGGTTTTGAGCAGTTCTTC. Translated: CASSLPGQGFEQFF. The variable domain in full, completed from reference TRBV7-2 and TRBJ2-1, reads GAGVSQSPSNKVTEKGKDVELRCDPISGHTALYWYRQSLGQGLEFLIYFQGNSAPDKSGLPSDRFSAERTGGSVSTLTIQRTQQEDSAVYLCASSLPGQGFEQFFGPGTRLTVL.

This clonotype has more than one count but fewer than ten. The CDR3 loop reads CASSLAQATLGEQYF. In DNA form, the CDR3 reads TGTGCCAGCAGCTTAGCGCAAGCCACTTTGGGAGAGCAGTACTTC. The V gene is TRBV7-9, the J gene TRBJ2-7; D unclear. The CDR3 is made up of 15 amino acids. Trimming took off 0 bases at V and 7 bases at J, with 16 bases between the two ends. Germline CDR1 SEHNR, CDR2 FQNEAQ (reference sequence).

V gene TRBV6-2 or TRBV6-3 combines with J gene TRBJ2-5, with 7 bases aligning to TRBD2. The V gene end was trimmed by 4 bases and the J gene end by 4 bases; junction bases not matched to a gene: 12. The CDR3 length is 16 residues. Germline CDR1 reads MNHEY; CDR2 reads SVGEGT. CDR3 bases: TGTGCCAGCAGTTCACCGCGGGGAGGGACCGTAGAGACCCAGTACTTC. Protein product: CASSSPRGGTVETQYF.

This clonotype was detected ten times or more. CDR3 in amino acids: CASSLLWGLSYEQYF. The DNA for the CDR3 is TGTGCCAGCAGCTTATTATGGGGGCTCTCCTACGAGCAGTACTTC. V is TRBV7-2 and J is TRBJ2-7; possible D gene TRBD1, 6 bases. Per germline, CDR1 SGHTA and CDR2 FQGNSA. The V gene lost 2 bases and the J gene lost 0 bases, with 11 bases spanning the gap. The CDR3 length is 15 residues.

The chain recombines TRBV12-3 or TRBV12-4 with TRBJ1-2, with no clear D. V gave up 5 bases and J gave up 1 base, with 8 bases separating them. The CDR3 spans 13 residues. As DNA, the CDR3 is TGTGCCAGCAGTGCCCTCATTAACTATGGCTACACCTTC. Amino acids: CASSALINYGYTF.

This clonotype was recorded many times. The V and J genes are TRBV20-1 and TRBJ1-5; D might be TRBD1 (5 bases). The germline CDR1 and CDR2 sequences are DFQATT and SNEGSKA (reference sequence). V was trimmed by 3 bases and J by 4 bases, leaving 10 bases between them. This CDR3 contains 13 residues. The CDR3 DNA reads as TGCAGTGCTAGTTGGTCAGGGAATCAGCCCCAGCATTTT. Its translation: CSASWSGNQPQHF.

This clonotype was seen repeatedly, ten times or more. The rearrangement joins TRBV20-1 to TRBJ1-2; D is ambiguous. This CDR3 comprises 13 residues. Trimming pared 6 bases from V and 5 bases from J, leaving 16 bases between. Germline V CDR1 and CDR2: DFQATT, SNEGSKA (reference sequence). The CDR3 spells CSAERSRWYGYTF. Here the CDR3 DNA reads TGCAGTGCGGAAAGGTCCAGATGGTATGGCTACACCTTC.

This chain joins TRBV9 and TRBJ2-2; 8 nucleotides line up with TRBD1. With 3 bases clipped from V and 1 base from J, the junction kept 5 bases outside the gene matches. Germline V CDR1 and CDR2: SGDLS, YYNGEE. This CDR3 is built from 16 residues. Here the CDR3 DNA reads TGTGCCAGCAGCGCCGGACAGGGATGGAACACCGGGGAGCTGTTTTTT. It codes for CASSAGQGWNTGELFF. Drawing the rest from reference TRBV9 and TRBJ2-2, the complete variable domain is DSGVTQTPKHLITATGQRVTLRCSPRSGDLSVYWYQQSLDQGLQFLIQYYNGEERAKGNILERFSAQQFPDLHSELNLSSLELGDSALYFCASSAGQGWNTGELFFGEGSRLTVL.

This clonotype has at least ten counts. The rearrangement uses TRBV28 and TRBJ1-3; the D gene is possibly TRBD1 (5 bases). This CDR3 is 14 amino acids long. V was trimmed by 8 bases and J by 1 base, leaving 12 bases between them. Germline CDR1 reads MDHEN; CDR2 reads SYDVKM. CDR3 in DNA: TGTGCCAGCGGTCCGGGGGGATCTGGAAACACCATATATTTT. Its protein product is CASGPGGSGNTIYF.

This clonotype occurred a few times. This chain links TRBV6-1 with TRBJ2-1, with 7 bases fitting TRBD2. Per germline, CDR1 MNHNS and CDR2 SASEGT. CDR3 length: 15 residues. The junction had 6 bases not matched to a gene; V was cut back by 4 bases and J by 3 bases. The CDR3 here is CASSVSGEGYNEQFF. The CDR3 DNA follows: TGTGCCAGCAGTGTCTCTGGGGAGGGCTACAATGAGCAGTTCTTC.

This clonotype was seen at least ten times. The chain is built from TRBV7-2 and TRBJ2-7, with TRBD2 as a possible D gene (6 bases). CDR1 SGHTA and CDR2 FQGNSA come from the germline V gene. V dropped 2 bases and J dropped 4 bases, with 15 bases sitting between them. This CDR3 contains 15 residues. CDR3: CASSLSSGEGYEQYF. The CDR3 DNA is TGTGCCAGCAGCTTAAGTAGCGGTGAGGGTTACGAGCAGTACTTC. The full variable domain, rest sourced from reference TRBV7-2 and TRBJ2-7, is GAGVSQSPSNKVTEKGKDVELRCDPISGHTALYWYRQSLGQGLEFLIYFQGNSAPDKSGLPSDRFSAERTGGSVSTLTIQRTQQEDSAVYLCASSLSSGEGYEQYFGPGTRLTVT.

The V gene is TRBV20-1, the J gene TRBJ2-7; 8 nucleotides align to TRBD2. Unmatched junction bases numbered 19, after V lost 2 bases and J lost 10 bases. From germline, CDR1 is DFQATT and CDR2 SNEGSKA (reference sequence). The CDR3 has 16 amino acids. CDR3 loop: CSARPDTPTSADPQYF. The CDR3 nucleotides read TGCAGTGCTAGACCAGATACCCCGACTAGCGCTGATCCCCAGTACTTC.

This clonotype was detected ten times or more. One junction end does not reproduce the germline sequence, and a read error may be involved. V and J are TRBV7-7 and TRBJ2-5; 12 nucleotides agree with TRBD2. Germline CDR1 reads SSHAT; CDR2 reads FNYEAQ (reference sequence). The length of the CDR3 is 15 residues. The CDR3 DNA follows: TGTGCTAGCAGCTTCTCTAGCGGGAGGGCAGAGACCCAGTACTTC. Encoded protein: CASSFSSGRAETQYF.

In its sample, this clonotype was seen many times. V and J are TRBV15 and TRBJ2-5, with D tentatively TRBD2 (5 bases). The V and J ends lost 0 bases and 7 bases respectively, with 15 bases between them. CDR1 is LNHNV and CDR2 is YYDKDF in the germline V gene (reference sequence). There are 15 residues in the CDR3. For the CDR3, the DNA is TGTGCCACCAGCAGAGATCAAGGCGGTACTAGGACCCAGTACTTC. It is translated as CATSRDQGGTRTQYF.

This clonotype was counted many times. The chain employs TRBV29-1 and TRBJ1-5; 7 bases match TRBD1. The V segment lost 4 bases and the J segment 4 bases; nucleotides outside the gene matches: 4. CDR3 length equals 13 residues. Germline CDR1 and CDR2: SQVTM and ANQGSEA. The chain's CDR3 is CSVGQGVNQPQHF. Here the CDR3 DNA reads TGCAGCGTTGGGCAGGGGGTTAATCAGCCCCAGCATTTT.

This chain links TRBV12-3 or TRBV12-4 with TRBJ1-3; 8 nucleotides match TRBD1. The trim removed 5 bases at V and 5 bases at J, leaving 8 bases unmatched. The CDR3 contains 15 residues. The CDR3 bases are TGTGCCAGCAGTCCAGACAGGGGACCGCGAAACACCATATATTTT. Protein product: CASSPDRGPRNTIYF.

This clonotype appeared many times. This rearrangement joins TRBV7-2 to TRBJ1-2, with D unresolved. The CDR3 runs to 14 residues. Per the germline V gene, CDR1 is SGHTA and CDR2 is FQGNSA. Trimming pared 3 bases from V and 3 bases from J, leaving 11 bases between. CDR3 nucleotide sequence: TGTGCCAGCAGCTTGAAGGGAATAGACTATGGCTACACCTTC. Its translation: CASSLKGIDYGYTF. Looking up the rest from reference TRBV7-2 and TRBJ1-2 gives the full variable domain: GAGVSQSPSNKVTEKGKDVELRCDPISGHTALYWYRQSLGQGLEFLIYFQGNSAPDKSGLPSDRFSAERTGGSVSTLTIQRTQQEDSAVYLCASSLKGIDYGYTFGSGTRLTVV.

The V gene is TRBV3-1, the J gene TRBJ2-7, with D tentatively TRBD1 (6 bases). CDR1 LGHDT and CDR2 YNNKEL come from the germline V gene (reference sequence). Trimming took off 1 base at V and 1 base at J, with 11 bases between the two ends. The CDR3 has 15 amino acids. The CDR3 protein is CASSQGDILSYEQYF. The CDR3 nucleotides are TGTGCCAGCAGCCAAGGGGACATTCTATCCTACGAGCAGTACTTC.

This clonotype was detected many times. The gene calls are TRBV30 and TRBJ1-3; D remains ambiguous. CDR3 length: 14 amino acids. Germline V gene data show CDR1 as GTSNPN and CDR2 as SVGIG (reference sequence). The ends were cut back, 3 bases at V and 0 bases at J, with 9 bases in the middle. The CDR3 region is CAWRTGVSGNTIYF. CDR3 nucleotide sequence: TGTGCCTGGAGGACGGGTGTCTCTGGAAACACCATATATTTT. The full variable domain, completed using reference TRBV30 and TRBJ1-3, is SQTIHQWPATLVQPVGSPLSLECTVEGTSNPNLYWYRQAAGRGLQLLFYSVGIGQISSEVPQNLSASRPQDRQFILSSKKLLLSDSGFYLCAWRTGVSGNTIYFGEGSWLTVV.

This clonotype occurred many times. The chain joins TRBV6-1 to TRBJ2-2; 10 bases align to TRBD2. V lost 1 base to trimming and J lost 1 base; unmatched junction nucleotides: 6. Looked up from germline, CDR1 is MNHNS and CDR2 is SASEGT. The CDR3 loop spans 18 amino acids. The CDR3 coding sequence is TGTGCCAGCAGTGAAGTTACAGCGGGAGGGATGAACACCGGGGAGCTGTTTTTT. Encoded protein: CASSEVTAGGMNTGELFF.

CDR3 in amino acids: CASSHRGRGVPYEQYF. In DNA form, the CDR3 reads TGTGCCAGCAGTCACAGGGGGCGCGGGGTTCCCTACGAGCAGTACTTC. The rearrangement links TRBV6-5 to TRBJ2-7, with 9 bases identical to TRBD1. The germline gives CDR1 MNHEY, CDR2 SVGAGI. V gave up 5 bases and J gave up 2 bases; unmatched junction bases: 10. This CDR3 has 16 amino acids.